What follows are 24 T cell receptor delta chains derived from one specimen sequenced in a study of intestinal T cells in coeliac disease. TCRdb reanalyzed the multiplex PCR reads using CATT. The sample includes approximately 280 delta-chain clones, around half of them seen just once. About 10 formalin-fixed paraffin-embedded scrolls, each 5 µm thick, supplied each case's genomic DNA. The sequencing input was a duodenal biopsy. The source of these receptors is a human donor who served as a control with a normal duodenal biopsy, not a healthy volunteer.

The chain employs TRDV1 and TRDJ1; TRDD3 matches 11 bases. The CDR3 is 21 amino acids. Germline CDR1 is TSWWSYY and CDR2 is QGS. With 6 bases clipped from V and 1 base from J, the junction kept 22 bases outside the gene matches. CDR3 loop: CALGVRKAHQGWGILTDKLIF. The CDR3 coding sequence is TGTGCTCTTGGCGTAAGGAAGGCCCACCAGGGCTGGGGGATACTCACCGATAAACTCATCTTT.

In its sample, this clone ranks as hyperexpanded. The chain is built from TRDV1 and TRDJ1, with D possibly being TRDD3 (10 bases). The CDR3 totals 18 residues. V dropped 5 bases and J dropped 8 bases, with 30 bases sitting between them. The germline gives CDR1 TSWWSYY, CDR2 QGS. The CDR3 nucleotides read TGTGCTCTTGGGAAACACCTTCCTACTATCTGGGGGATAATAAAACTCATCTTT. As protein: CALGKHLPTIWGIIKLIF.

The V call is TRDV1, the J call TRDJ1; TRDD3 agrees at 9 bases. The CDR3 is 18 amino acids. V was clipped by 5 bases and J by 2 bases; unmatched bases: 15. The germline V gene has CDR1 TSWWSYY and CDR2 QGS. The CDR3 is CALGSMGALGDRTDKLIF. CDR3 nucleotide sequence: TGTGCTCTTGGGTCCATGGGGGCGTTGGGGGATAGGACCGATAAACTCATCTTT.

The chain couples TRDV1 to TRDJ3, with 11 bases aligning to TRDD3. Per the germline V gene, CDR1 is TSWWSYY and CDR2 is QGS. The trim removed 6 bases at V and 0 bases at J, leaving 10 bases unmatched. This CDR3 spans 20 amino acids. CDR3 amino acids: CALGLPWGIPSSWDTRQMFF. DNA for the CDR3: TGTGCTCTTGGCCTACCCTGGGGGATACCGAGCTCCTGGGACACCCGACAGATGTTTTTC.

This clone is judged hyperexpanded. The rearrangement links TRDV1 to TRDJ1; 8 bases are shared with TRDD3. The CDR3 sequence is 23 residues long. Per germline, CDR1 TSWWSYY and CDR2 QGS. The V and J ends lost 0 bases and 3 bases, in that order; junction bases with no gene match: 27. CDR3 in amino acids: CALGELTESVLGGIRFGPDKLIF. The CDR3 region has the DNA TGTGCTCTTGGGGAACTCACAGAATCGGTACTAGGAGGGATACGGTTCGGCCCCGATAAACTCATCTTT.

This rearrangement joins TRDV1 to TRDJ1, with 10 positions matching TRDD3. The CDR3 is 24 amino acids. Per the germline V gene, CDR1 is TSWWSYY and CDR2 is QGS. V lost 6 bases, J lost 0 bases, and 31 bases stayed unmatched. CDR3 protein: CALGFWRAHQGWGIALPYTDKLIF. CDR3 nucleotides: TGTGCTCTTGGTTTTTGGAGGGCCCACCAGGGCTGGGGGATAGCCCTCCCGTACACCGATAAACTCATCTTT.

Regarding this clone: A far larger clone is a single base away, which makes a read error likely. Different DNA sequences within this sample yield the same CDR3. The chain is built from TRDV2 and TRDJ1; a possible D gene is TRDD3 (6 bases). This CDR3 region has 15 residues. Germline V gene data show CDR1 as GEAIGNYY and CDR2 as EKD. Trimming took off 0 bases at V and 0 bases at J, with 10 bases between the two ends. The CDR3 reads CACDTLGGYTDKLIF. In DNA, the CDR3 is TGTGCCTGTGACACCCTTGGGGGGTACACCGATAAACTCATCTTT.

This clone was seen only a few times. This is likely an artifact of a read error, given a far larger clone one base away. The V gene is uncalled and the J gene is TRDJ1; the table gives TRDD3 as D, unverified against the DNA. CDR3 length: 13 amino acids. For the CDR3, the DNA is TGTGCCTCGCTGGGGGATACGCCCGATAAACTCATCTTT. Translated, it gives CASLGDTPDKLIF.

This clone is labeled large. This chain joins TRDV1 and TRDJ1, with 10 bases identical to TRDD3. Per germline, CDR1 TSWWSYY and CDR2 QGS. V dropped 1 base and J dropped 3; count of bases not matched to a gene: 11. This CDR3 is built from 18 residues. CDR3 in amino acids: CALGERRPLLGDADKLIF. CDR3 nucleotide sequence: TGTGCTCTTGGGGAACGTCGGCCGTTACTGGGGGATGCCGATAAACTCATCTTT.

This clone was detected once. V gene TRDV2 combines with J gene TRDJ1, with TRDD3 matching 10 bases. The germline gives CDR1 GEAIGNYY, CDR2 EKD. With 0 bases clipped from V and 3 bases from J, the junction kept 9 bases outside the gene matches. CDR3 length: 17 residues. The CDR3 reads CACDTLGGYPYPDKLIF. CDR3 in DNA: TGTGCCTGTGACACCCTTGGGGGATACCCGTACCCCGATAAACTCATCTTT.

This clone was seen a handful of times. TCRdb's protein, taken from a much larger clone, differs from this DNA's translation at residue 11, likely owing to a read error; the protein displayed comes from the DNA. The DNA for the CDR3 is TGTGCCTTTCCTTTATTTAGCCGGGATGGTTGGTACACCGATAAACTCATCTTT. Translating gives CAFPLFSRDGWYTDKLIF. This sequence joins TRDV3 and TRDJ1; TRDD3 might be the D (5 bases). The V gene lost 2 bases and the J gene lost 0 bases, with 25 bases spanning the gap. Germline V gene data show CDR1 as TVYSNPD and CDR2 as GDNSRS (reference sequence). CDR3 length equals 18 residues. The variable domain in full, completed from reference TRDV3 and TRDJ1, reads CDKVTQSSPDQTVASGSEVVLLCTYDTVYSNPDLFWYRIRPDYSFQFVFYGDNSRSEGADFTQGRFSVKHILTQKAFHLVISPVRTEDSATYYCAFPLFSRDGWYTDKLIFGKGTRVTVEP.

With respect to this clone: The protein recorded in TCRdb matches a much larger clone and deviates from this DNA's translation at residue 8, suggesting a read error; the protein here is obtained by translating the DNA. This rearrangement joins TRDV1 to TRDJ1; 7 positions match TRDD3. V was pared by 7 bases and J by 1 base, with 6 bases of the junction left unmatched. The CDR3 length is 14 residues. The germline CDR1 and CDR2 sequences are TSWWSYY and QGS. Here the CDR3 reads CALVWGTCTDKLIF. For the CDR3, the DNA is TGTGCTCTTGTTTGGGGGACGTGCACCGATAAACTCATCTTT.

Called V gene: TRDV2; the J gene was not called; the table names TRDD3, a call not compared with the DNA. Per the germline V gene, CDR1 is GEAIGNYY and CDR2 is EKD. The CDR3 is 28 residues long. CDR3 in amino acids: CAFRGCPRSPRPPPEGTMKHISIKTLFF. The CDR3 coding sequence is TGTGCCTTCCGGGGGTGTCCCAGATCCCCCAGGCCCCCCCCGGAAGGCACAATGAAACACATCAGTATAAAAACCCTCTTCTTC.

Concerning this clone: TCRdb shows a much larger clone's protein in place of this DNA's translation, and the two differ at residue 9, likely through a read error; the protein shown is translated from the DNA. The rearrangement joins TRDV1 to TRDJ2; weak D call: TRDD3 (6 bases). CDR3 length: 18 amino acids. V shed 1 base and J shed 2 bases, with 17 bases lying between them. In germline, CDR1 is TSWWSYY, CDR2 QGS. The CDR3 nucleotides are TGTGCTCTTGGGGAACGGTACTTCAAGACTGGGTTGACAGCACAACTCTTCTTT. This sequence encodes CALGERYFKTGLTAQLFF.

The genes are TRDV1 and TRDJ1; the match to TRDD3 covers 12 bases. The CDR3 has 18 amino acids. Germline CDR1 and CDR2: TSWWSYY and QGS. V dropped 3 bases and J dropped 3; count of bases not matched to a gene: 11. This chain's CDR3 is CALGDLPNYWGIPDKLIF. DNA for the CDR3: TGTGCTCTTGGGGACCTCCCTAACTACTGGGGGATACCCGATAAACTCATCTTT.

This clone was seen only once. V and J are TRDV1 and TRDJ1; 11 nucleotides line up with TRDD3. This CDR3 region has 19 residues. Germline V lookup: CDR1 TSWWSYY, CDR2 QGS. V was pared by 6 bases and J by 1 base, with 16 bases of the junction left unmatched. The CDR3 DNA sequence: TGTGCTCTTGGTCCCTCCCTCCCTTCCTGGGGGATACTCACCGATAAACTCATCTTT. Protein product: CALGPSLPSWGILTDKLIF.

For this clone: One base separates it from a far larger clone, so it is likely a read error. Distinct nucleotide sequences in the sample also encode this CDR3. V usage is TRDV1 and J usage is TRDJ1; possibly TRDD2 or TRDD3 for D (9 bases each). Germline CDR1 reads TSWWSYY; CDR2 reads QGS. CDR3 length: 22 residues. CDR3 region: CALGPSLPSYVGGYPYPDKLIF. CDR3 sequence (DNA): TGTGCTCTTGGTCCCTCCCTCCCTTCCTACGTGGGGGGATACCCGTACCCCGATAAGCTCATCTTT.

This clone has a handful of counts. This likely traces to a read error, being one base from a far larger clone. Other DNA sequences of this sample code for an identical CDR3. The rearrangement joins TRDV1 to TRDJ1; a weak D match, TRDD3 (6 bases). The CDR3 is 14 residues long. Between the trimmed V and J ends, which lost 1 base and 11 bases, there was a span of 17 bases. The germline gives CDR1 TSWWSYY, CDR2 QGS. The CDR3 sequence is CALGERLGGIKLIF. CDR3 coding DNA: TGTGCTCTTGGGGAACGGTTGGGAGGGATAAAGCTCATCTTT.

This clone has just a few counts. TCRdb has a much larger clone's protein, which differs at residue 11 from the translation of this DNA, likely because of a read error; what is shown is the protein translated from the DNA. The gene calls are TRDV1 and TRDJ1; D not certain. This CDR3 is 13 amino acids long. The germline V and J ends were trimmed by 3 bases and 12 bases, with 17 bases remaining between them. CDR1 is TSWWSYY, CDR2 QGS, per germline. CDR3 bases: TGTGCTCTTGGGGATGGGAGAGCTCTCGAATTCATCTTT. Translated: CALGDGRALEFIF.

By share, this clone counts as medium-sized. A far more abundant clone sits one base away, making this likely a read error. This rearrangement joins TRDV2 to TRDJ1, with 8 bases aligning to TRDD3. The junction had 5 bases not matched to a gene; V was cut back by 3 bases and J by 0 bases. Looked up from germline, CDR1 is GEAIGNYY and CDR2 is EKD. The CDR3 length is 15 residues. CDR3 DNA: TGTGCCTGTGACCCCCTTGGGGGATACACCGATAAACTCATCTTT. It is translated as CACDPLGGYTDKLIF.

A remark on this clone: This likely stems from a read error, as it lies one base from a far larger clone. The gene calls are TRDV1 and TRDJ1; D is tentatively TRDD2 or TRDD3 (9 bases each). The CDR3 has 22 residues. The germline V gene has CDR1 TSWWSYY and CDR2 QGS. Between the trimmed V and J ends, which lost 6 bases and 0 bases, there was a span of 35 bases. The chain's CDR3 is CALGPSLPSYVGGYPYTDKLIF. CDR3 coding DNA: TGTGCTCTTGGTCCCTCCCTCCCTTCCTACGTGGGGGGATACCCGTACACCGATAAACTCATCTTT.

This clone was seen only a few times. A far larger clone differs by one base, so this is likely a read error. The sample carries other DNA sequences with the same CDR3. The genes are TRDV2 and TRDJ1; 8 bases map to TRDD3. The germline V gene encodes CDR1 GEAIGNYY and CDR2 EKD. This CDR3 contains 15 residues. The CDR3 DNA reads as TGTGCCTGCGACACCCTTGGGGGATACACCGATAAACTCATCTTT. It specifies CACDTLGGYTDKLIF.

The sample holds one count of this clone. No J gene was assigned, while the V gene was called as TRDV2; the table's D gene call, TRDD3, was not cross checked with the DNA. The CDR3 runs to 25 residues. The germline gives CDR1 GEAIGNYY, CDR2 EKD. The CDR3 DNA sequence: TGTGCCTTCCCTACCCCCAGTAAAAGGGGTAGGGAAGGCACAATGAAACACATCAGTATAAAAACCCTCTTCTTC. Protein sequence: CAFPTPSKRGREGTMKHISIKTLFF.

Written as DNA, the CDR3 is TGTGCCTGTGATATACTGGGGGATAGGATTTGGGGGGACACCGATAAACTCATCTTT. Translating gives CACDILGDRIWGDTDKLIF. This rearrangement joins TRDV2 to TRDJ1; 11 bases are a match to TRDD3. The CDR3 runs to 19 residues. With V trimmed by 4 bases and J by 0 bases, 15 bases remained unmatched. In germline, CDR1 is GEAIGNYY, CDR2 EKD.